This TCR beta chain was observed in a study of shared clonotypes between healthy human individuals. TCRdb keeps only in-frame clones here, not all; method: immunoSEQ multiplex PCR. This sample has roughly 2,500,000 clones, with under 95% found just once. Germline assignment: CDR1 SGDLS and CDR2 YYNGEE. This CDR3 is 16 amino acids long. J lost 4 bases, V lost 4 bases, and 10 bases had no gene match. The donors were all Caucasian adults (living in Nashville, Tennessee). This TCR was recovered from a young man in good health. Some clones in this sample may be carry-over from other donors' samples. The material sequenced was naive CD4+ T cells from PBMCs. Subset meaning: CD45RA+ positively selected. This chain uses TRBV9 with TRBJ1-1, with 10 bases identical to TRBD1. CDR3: CASSPPGTGVGTEAFF. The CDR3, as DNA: TGTGCCAGCAGCCCCCCCGGGACAGGGGTAGGCACTGAAGCTTTCTTT.